Each of the 11 T cell receptor beta chains below was sequenced from the same sample in a study of T cell responses to AZD1222 COVID-19 vaccine. Clones were sequenced by immunoSEQ multiplex PCR, and TCRdb holds only the in-frame ones, with some missing. The sample lists 90,000 to 130,000 clones, roughly four fifths occurring once. The specimen was peripheral blood, collected on day 0 of AZD1222 vaccination. The receptors originated from an adult in good health.

About this clone itself: Germline is not matched at one junction end, which may reflect a read error. V usage is TRBV6-2 or TRBV6-3 and J usage is TRBJ2-5; D might be TRBD1 or TRBD2, each matching 6 bases. CDR3 size: 14 residues. Germline V lookup: CDR1 MNHEY, CDR2 SVGEGT. Here the CDR3 DNA reads TGTGCCAGCAGCCCCGGGGGCGCTCAAGTGACCCAGTACTTC. Encoded protein: CASSPGGAQVTQYF.

The chain recombines TRBV5-1 with TRBJ1-2; TRBD1 might be the D (5 bases). Germline CDR1 reads SGHRS; CDR2 reads YFSETQ. The CDR3 contains 15 residues. V was trimmed by 1 base and J by 2 bases, leaving 12 bases between them. The CDR3 protein is CASSLRGATNYGYTF. CDR3 DNA sequence: TGCGCCAGCAGCTTGAGGGGAGCCACCAACTATGGCTACACCTTC.

The genes are TRBV27 and TRBJ2-3; maybe TRBD2 (7 bases). Germline CDR1 is MNHEY and CDR2 is SMNVEV (reference sequence). V was trimmed by 9 bases and J by 4 bases, leaving 20 bases between them. The CDR3 is made up of 15 amino acids. The CDR3 protein is CARICEGEGPDTQYF. CDR3 coding DNA: TGTGCCAGGATTTGCGAGGGGGAGGGCCCAGATACGCAGTATTTT.

The chain recombines TRBV7-2 with TRBJ2-7; maybe TRBD2 (6 bases). In germline, CDR1 is SGHTA, CDR2 FQGNSA. The CDR3 sequence is 15 residues long. V dropped 1 base and J dropped 2 bases, with 12 bases sitting between them. CDR3 in amino acids: CASSLEATSTYEQYF. CDR3 nucleotide sequence: TGTGCCAGCAGCTTAGAAGCGACTAGTACCTACGAGCAGTACTTC. The complete variable domain, with remaining parts taken from reference TRBV7-2 and TRBJ2-7, reads GAGVSQSPSNKVTEKGKDVELRCDPISGHTALYWYRQSLGQGLEFLIYFQGNSAPDKSGLPSDRFSAERTGGSVSTLTIQRTQQEDSAVYLCASSLEATSTYEQYFGPGTRLTVT.

The chain has TRBV7-2 and TRBJ1-5; D call uncertain. Germline CDR1 is SGHTA and CDR2 is FQGNSA. The germline V and J ends were trimmed by 1 base and 1 base, with 8 bases remaining between them. The CDR3 length is 15 residues. DNA for the CDR3: TGTGCCAGCAGCTTAGGCGCTTCGAGCAATCAGCCCCAGCATTTT. Translated, it gives CASSLGASSNQPQHF.

V and J are TRBV12-3 or TRBV12-4 and TRBJ1-3, with D perhaps matching TRBD1 (6 bases). This CDR3 has 13 residues. The V end was cut by 4 bases, the J end by 7 bases, with 11 bases between. CDR3 amino acids: CASSSGVRNTIYF. As DNA, the CDR3 is TGTGCCAGCAGTTCAGGGGTACGGAACACCATATATTTT.

The chain employs TRBV5-1 and TRBJ1-3; the D gene is possibly TRBD1 (5 bases). Germline CDR1 SGHRS, CDR2 YFSETQ. The V end was cut by 1 base, the J end by 16 bases, with 24 bases between. The CDR3 sequence is 15 residues long. CDR3 sequence reads: CASSLRRDLKHSEYF. The CDR3 bases are TGCGCCAGCAGCTTGCGCAGGGATCTGAAACATTCAGAGTATTTT.

J is TRBJ1-1 and V is TRBV4-1; a possible D gene is TRBD1 (5 bases). The CDR3 has 15 residues. Trimming shortened V by 1 base and J by 5 bases, and 14 bases separated the two germline ends. Germline V gene lookup returns CDR1 MGHRA and CDR2 YSYEKL. The chain's CDR3 is CASSQVQGLRTEAFF. The CDR3 nucleotides read TGCGCCAGCAGCCAAGTTCAGGGCTTGAGGACTGAAGCTTTCTTT.

V is TRBV3-1 (or the pseudogene TRBV3-2) and J is TRBJ1-1; perhaps TRBD1 as D (5 bases). This CDR3 has 16 amino acids. V lost 3 bases to trimming and J lost 6 bases, with 20 bases between them. Looked up from germline, CDR1 is LGHDT and CDR2 is YNNKEL (reference sequence). This chain's CDR3 is CASSHRGSARVAEAFF. The CDR3 DNA reads TGTGCCAGCAGCCACCGGGGATCGGCCAGGGTCGCTGAAGCTTTCTTT.

The rearrangement uses TRBV7-3 and TRBJ1-5; D unclear. The germline gives CDR1 SGHTA, CDR2 FQGTGA. The CDR3 loop spans 13 amino acids. Trimming took off 5 bases at V and 7 bases at J, with 12 bases between the two ends. CDR3 region: CASSPSRDQPQHF. The CDR3 region has the DNA TGTGCCAGCAGCCCCTCCCGCGACCAGCCCCAGCATTTT.

The chain joins TRBV30 to TRBJ2-1, with D possibly TRBD2 on 5 matching bases. The V gene's germline CDR1 is GTSNPN and CDR2 SVGIG (reference sequence). The CDR3 consists of 12 residues. V shed 3 bases and J shed 7 bases, with 10 bases lying between them. The CDR3 loop is CAWRGAQNEQFF. The CDR3 nucleotides are TGTGCCTGGAGGGGAGCGCAAAATGAGCAGTTCTTC.